This T cell receptor (beta chain) was captured by sequencing in a study of T cell repertoires in cytomegalovirus infection. This clonotype was seen a few times. Its antigen is unknown. A single record per CDR3 protein comes from TCRdb applying MiXCR to the reads. In the table there are roughly 500,000 distinct CDR3 sequences, roughly a third of which are singletons. Germline V gene lookup returns CDR1 SGHNT and CDR2 YENEEA. The CDR3 covers 19 residues. V lost 0 bases and J lost 1, with 19 bases in between. Whole-study findings and limits: HLA-C-restricted CMV-specific TCR beta clonotypes were dominant in the ex vivo response.

The sample in question was cultured PBMCs, obtained from culture after CMV antigen stimulation. V and J are TRBV11-3 and TRBJ1-3; D might be TRBD1 (5 bases). The source is a human donor in good health (CMV status not recorded). Some clones in this sample may be carry-over from other donors' samples. CDR3 sequence (DNA): TGTGCCAGCAGCTTAGATAGTAATATGGAGGGGCAGTCTGGAAACACCATATATTTT. Translation: CASSLDSNMEGQSGNTIYF.